The clone carrying this T cell receptor (beta chain) turned up a few times. Its cognate antigen is unknown. Other nucleotide sequences from this sample produce the same CDR3. Sequencing targeted expressed TCRB transcripts, as all isolated RNA had been reverse transcribed. Reads from naive, central memory and regulatory T cell samples averaged around 3.6 million. Using immunoSEQ multiplex PCR, the repertoire was profiled, and TCRdb retains in-frame clones only, with some absent. The sample has hundreds of thousands of clones, over 10% seen once. This record comes from a study of beta chain features in type 1 diabetes. CDR1 is DFQATT, CDR2 SNEGSKA, per germline (reference sequence). This CDR3 spans 11 amino acids. Deletions cut 6 bases from V and 5 bases from J, with 10 bases between. Study observations and caveats: Any PCR bias toward short templates would affect both groups alike. The influence of HLA type on TCRB rearrangement stayed undetermined.

The rearrangement uses TRBV20-1 and TRBJ2-5, with D unresolved. The origin of this receptor is a woman under 30 in good health. The sequencing input was naive CD4+ T cells from blood. The CDR3 reads CSAKVGETQYF. CDR3 DNA sequence: TGCAGTGCCAAAGTGGGGGAGACCCAGTACTTC.